The rows below give T cell receptor beta chains drawn from one sample of a study of CD8+CD57+ T cells in acquired aplastic anemia. TCRdb reprocessed the reads with MiXCR, giving one entry per CDR3 protein. The sample lists around 180,000 distinct CDR3 sequences, roughly 50% occurring once. The sequenced sample was sorted CD4+, CD8+, or CD8+CD57+ T cells (not recorded which) from PBMCs. The receptors originated from a human donor with aplastic anemia. CDR3s include the opening cysteine and the closing phenylalanine or tryptophan. D genes are given only for firm matches. Clone size is given for some rows only: seen once, a few or many times, or a class if the clone is expanded.

V gene	J gene	clone size	D gene	CDR3 DNA	CDR3 protein
TRBV5-6	TRBJ2-2	NA	TRBD1	TGTGCCAGCAGCATCCGACAGGGAAGCACCGGGGAGCTGTTTTTT	CASSIRQGSTGELFF
TRBV5-1	TRBJ1-1	NA	TRBD1	TGCGCCAGCAGCCCGTGGGACAGGAACACTGAAGCTTTCTTT	CASSPWDRNTEAFF
TRBV20-1	TRBJ1-2	few	NA	TGCAGTGCTCACATAATAAACTATGGCTACACCTTC	CSAHIINYGYTF
TRBV15	TRBJ1-3	few	NA	TGTGCCACCAGCAGACCCGGGACGGACTCTGGAAACACCATATATTTT	CATSRPGTDSGNTIYF
TRBV25-1	TRBJ1-2	NA	TRBD1	TGTGCCAGCCAAGACAGGGGGCCGGGCTACACCTTC	CASQDRGPGYTF
TRBV7-8	TRBJ2-2	NA	TRBD2	TGTGCCAGCAGCCGGACTAGTGCCACAACCGGGGAGCTGTTTTTT	CASSRTSATTGELFF
TRBV5-1	TRBJ1-6	once	NA	TGCGCCAGCAGCTTGCCGGGCCCGGGGTCACCCCTCCACTTT	CASSLPGPGSPLHF
TRBV2	TRBJ2-1	many	NA	TGTGCCAGCAGTGAAAACGGGAATTACAATGAGCAGTTCTTC	CASSENGNYNEQFF
TRBV10-2	TRBJ1-3	many	NA	TGCGCCAGCAGTATTCCTTCCGGACAAGGAAACACCATATATTTT	CASSIPSGQGNTIYF
TRBV20-1	TRBJ2-5	many	NA	TGCAGTGCTAGAGCGGGCAGCGCGCAAGAGACCCAGTACTTC	CSARAGSAQETQYF
TRBV27	TRBJ2-5	once	TRBD2	TGTGCCAGCAGTTTATCCGTGCTAGCGGGAGGGTTGGAGACCCAGTACTTC	CASSLSVLAGGLETQYF
TRBV10-1	TRBJ2-7	few	NA	TGCGCCAGCAGTTCCCTCAGGGACTCCTACGAGCAGTACTTC	CASSSLRDSYEQYF
TRBV20-1	TRBJ2-5	many	NA	TGCAGTGCTAGACCGGGGGCGGGGACCCAGTACTTC	CSARPGAGTQYF
TRBV20-1	TRBJ1-4	NA	NA	TGCAGTGCTAGCGTAGACGCAACTAATGAAAAACTGTTTTTT	CSASVDATNEKLFF
TRBV7-9	TRBJ1-1	many	NA	TGTGCCAGCAGCTTTAGACCAGGGTCTGAAGCTTTCTTT	CASSFRPGSEAFF
TRBV25-1	TRBJ1-1	NA	NA	TGTGCCAGCAGTGAGGGACACAACATGAACACTGAAGCTTTCTTT	CASSEGHNMNTEAFF
TRBV6-1	TRBJ1-2	many	NA	TGTGCCAGCAGCTCCCACAGACGCTATGGCTACACCTTC	CASSSHRRYGYTF
TRBV25-1	TRBJ2-7	NA	NA	TGTGCCAGCATAAGCAGGGACGGGTACGAGCAGTACTTC	CASISRDGYEQYF
TRBV20-1	TRBJ2-5	many	NA	TGCAGTGCTAACTCCCCAGGGACCCAGTACTTC	CSANSPGTQYF
TRBV29-1	TRBJ1-4	NA	NA	TGCAGCGTGAAGCGAGAGGCTAATGAAAAACTGTTTTTT	CSVKREANEKLFF
TRBV10-3	TRBJ2-1	many	TRBD2	TGTGCCATCAGTGAGTTCATGTTGTTCGGGACTAGCGGGATTAATGAGCAGTTCTTC	CAISEFMLFGTSGINEQFF
TRBV7-9	TRBJ1-3	NA	NA	TGTGCCAGCAGCCCACCGACACTCTCTGGAAACACCATATATTTT	CASSPPTLSGNTIYF
TRBV6-5	TRBJ2-5	many	NA	TGTGCCAGCAGTTTGGGGATGCGAAAGGAAGAAGAGACCCAGTACTTC	CASSLGMRKEEETQYF
TRBV24-1	TRBJ2-2	many	TRBD1	TGTGCCACCAGTGGACAGGGGGAGGCCGGGGAGCTGTTTTTT	CATSGQGEAGELFF
TRBV20-1	TRBJ2-5	NA	NA	TGCAGTGCCCGGAGCCCGGATGAGGTTCAAGAGACCCAGTACTTC	CSARSPDEVQETQYF
TRBV15	TRBJ1-5	many	TRBD1	TGTGCCACCAGCAGAGATCGGGCGGGACAGGGGTCGACTCAGCCCCAGCATTTT	CATSRDRAGQGSTQPQHF
TRBV3-1	TRBJ1-2	many	NA	TGTGCCAGCAGCCAAGATAGAAAAACCTATGGCTACACCTTC	CASSQDRKTYGYTF
TRBV19	TRBJ1-4	many	NA	TGTGCCAGTAGTATCCTAGCAACTAATGAAAAACTGTTTTTT	CASSILATNEKLFF
TRBV9	TRBJ2-3	many	NA	TGTGCCAGCAGCGTAGGTGGGGGGCCGATAGATACGCAGTATTTT	CASSVGGGPIDTQYF
TRBV5-1	TRBJ2-5	NA	NA	TGCGCCAGCAGCTTGTTGGAGGGGGCGCAGGAGACCCAGTACTTC	CASSLLEGAQETQYF
TRBV4-3	TRBJ2-7	NA	NA	TGCGCCAGCAGGCAGGAATACGAGCAGTACTTC	CASRQEYEQYF
TRBV10-3	TRBJ1-2	medium-sized	NA	TGTGCCATCACTGCGGACGGGGAGGAGGGAGGCTACACCTTC	CAITADGEEGGYTF
TRBV10-3	TRBJ1-4	once	TRBD1	TGTGCCATCAGAAGGGGGCCGACTAATGAAAAACTGTTTTTT	CAIRRGPTNEKLFF
TRBV20-1	TRBJ1-6	NA	NA	TGCAGTGCTCCAATAGGTTCACCCCTCCACTTT	CSAPIGSPLHF
TRBV19	TRBJ1-2	NA	NA	TGTGCCAGTAGTTTTACAGAAACCTATGGCTACACCTTC	CASSFTETYGYTF
TRBV7-3	TRBJ2-7	NA	TRBD1	TGTGCCAGCAGCTTAACCCCAGGGGGCATCGACGAGCAGTACTTC	CASSLTPGGIDEQYF
TRBV7-2	TRBJ1-1	few	NA	TGTGCCAGCAGCCCGGGGCAGAGGAACACTGAAGCTTTCTTT	CASSPGQRNTEAFF
TRBV19	TRBJ2-7	few	NA	TGTGCCAGTAGTATACACGGGGCCTACGAGCAGTACTTC	CASSIHGAYEQYF
TRBV24-1	TRBJ2-7	once	NA	TGTGCCACCAGTGACCCGGAGGGGCCCCCCTACGAGCAGTACTTC	CATSDPEGPPYEQYF
TRBV7-3	TRBJ2-5	many	TRBD2	TGTGCCAGCAGGCGCGGGGGGCAGGTAGAGACCCAGTACTTC	CASRRGGQVETQYF
TRBV6-4	TRBJ2-1	NA	NA	TGTGCCAGCAGTGCTATCCCTGGCAATGAGCAGTTCTTC	CASSAIPGNEQFF
TRBV24-1	TRBJ2-5	NA	TRBD2	TGTGCCACCAGTGGCGGGACTAGCGGGGGGAAAGAGACCCAGTACTTC	CATSGGTSGGKETQYF
TRBV7-8	TRBJ2-1	few	NA	TGTGCCAGCAGCTTAGCGGGGAGAAATGAGCAGTTCTTC	CASSLAGRNEQFF
TRBV10-3	TRBJ1-1	NA	NA	TGTGCCACCATTTCGGGGGAGAACACTGAAGCTTTCTTT	CATISGENTEAFF
TRBV29-1	TRBJ1-1	NA	NA	TGCAGCGCCGGGACCGCTCCGGGCACTGAAGCTTTCTTT	CSAGTAPGTEAFF
TRBV7-8	TRBJ1-4	many	NA	TGTGCCAGCAGCTCCCGGGGGCTTACAGAGATGCTGTTTTTT	CASSSRGLTEMLFF
TRBV10-3	TRBJ2-2	few	TRBD2	TGTGCCACCGGGGGGGCCGGGGAGCTGTTTTTT	CATGGAGELFF
TRBV20-1	TRBJ1-5	NA	NA	TGCAGTGCTAGTTACGGGCATAGCAATCAGCCCCAGCATTTT	CSASYGHSNQPQHF
TRBV10-3	TRBJ2-1	NA	TRBD2	TGTGCCAGCAGTGCTATTCCCCTAGCGGGAGGGCTGGATAATGAGCAGTTCTTC	CASSAIPLAGGLDNEQFF
TRBV12-3/TRBV12-4	TRBJ2-7	few	NA	TGTGCCAGCAGTCGGCGGACCTACGAGCAGTACTTC	CASSRRTYEQYF
TRBV24-1	TRBJ1-5	NA	NA	TGTGCCACCAGCTCCGGGACGATTTATCAGCCCCAGCATTTT	CATSSGTIYQPQHF
TRBV10-1	TRBJ2-3	once	NA	TGCGCCAGCAGTGAGCTGAGAGGAGGGAGCACAGATACGCAGTATTTT	CASSELRGGSTDTQYF
TRBV2	TRBJ1-6	NA	NA	TGTGCCAGCAGTGAAGGAGATTCACCCCTCCACTTT	CASSEGDSPLHF
TRBV20-1	TRBJ2-2	few	NA	TGCAGTGCTGTCTATGGGGGGCGCCTCACCGGGGAGCTGTTTTTT	CSAVYGGRLTGELFF
TRBV10-3	TRBJ2-1	NA	NA	TGTGCCATCAGTGGGAAAGCTGAGCAGTTCTTC	CAISGKAEQFF
TRBV7-3	TRBJ2-7	NA	TRBD1	TGTGCCAGCAGCAGGGACAGATACGAGCAGTACTTC	CASSRDRYEQYF
TRBV7-2	TRBJ1-1	many	NA	TGTGCCAGCAGCTTGAACAGATTAAACACTGAAGCTTTCTTT	CASSLNRLNTEAFF